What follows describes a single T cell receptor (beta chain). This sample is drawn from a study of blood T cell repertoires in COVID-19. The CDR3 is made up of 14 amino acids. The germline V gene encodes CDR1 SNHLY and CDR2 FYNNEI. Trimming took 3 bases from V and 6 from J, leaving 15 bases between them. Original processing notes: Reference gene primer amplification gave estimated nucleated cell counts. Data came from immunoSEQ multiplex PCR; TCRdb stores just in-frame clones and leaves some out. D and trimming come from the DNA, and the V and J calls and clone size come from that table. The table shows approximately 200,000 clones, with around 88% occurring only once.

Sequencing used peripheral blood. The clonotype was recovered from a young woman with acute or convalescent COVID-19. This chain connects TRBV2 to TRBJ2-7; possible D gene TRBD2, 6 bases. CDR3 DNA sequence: TGTGCCAGCAGTGAGAGGAGGGGACCATTCGAGCAGTACTTC. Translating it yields CASSERRGPFEQYF.